This T cell receptor (beta chain) was sequenced in a study of PD-L1 blockade in urothelial cancer. Assay used: immunoSEQ multiplex PCR; TCRdb lists only in-frame clones, some missing. The table records 90,000 to 120,000 clones, about 89% of them present only once. The TCR sequence derives from a woman aged 80 or older with urothelial cancer. Sequencing used PBMCs, obtained around atezolizumab (anti-PD-L1) treatment.

The CDR3 sequence: CASILRQGPNTEAFF. In DNA form, the CDR3 reads TGTGCCAGCATTCTTCGGCAGGGGCCGAACACTGAAGCTTTCTTT. The V and J genes are TRBV7-6 and TRBJ1-1; a weak D match, TRBD1 (6 bases). Germline CDR1 and CDR2: SGHVS and FNYEAQ. The CDR3 totals 15 residues. V was cut by 7 bases and J by 1 base, with 16 bases left in between.